This T cell receptor beta chain comes out of a study of CD8 T cells in Susac syndrome. Germline assignment: CDR1 SGHTA and CDR2 FQGNSA. CDR3 length equals 15 residues. Trimming left V 4 bases short and J 1 base short, with 13 bases between. After extraction with the RNeasy kit, about 0.45 to 1 ug of the RNA was reverse transcribed using random hexamers. With immunoSEQ multiplex PCR, TCR beta CDR3 was amplified across 54 Vbeta and 13 Jbeta. TCRdb fed the immunoSEQ multiplex PCR reads into MiXCR, producing one record per CDR3 protein. Here the sample spans about 300,000 distinct CDR3 sequences, 92% being singletons.

The TCR comes from a human donor with multiple sclerosis. The gene calls are TRBV7-2 and TRBJ1-1; D is perhaps TRBD1 (5 bases). The sample taken for sequencing was CD4+ T cells from PBMCs. DNA for the CDR3: TGTGCCAGCAGCTACGGAGGGGCCCAGAACACTGAAGCTTTCTTT. It specifies CASSYGGAQNTEAFF.